The sequence of this T cell receptor beta chain was determined in a study of Ad26.COV2.S vaccination and SARS-CoV-2 variants. Turning to the study itself: Donor was one of the participants in the Ad26.COV2.S arm of the COV1001 trial. General observations from the study: Measurements of TCR breadth and depth may have given underestimates of the total T cell responses. Following vaccination, spike-specific CD8+ and CD4+ T cell responses reportedly exhibited substantial breadth.

The data were produced by immunoSEQ multiplex PCR, yet TCRdb's version contains in-frame clones alone and is incomplete. The sample comprises approximately 450,000 clones, 90% of which are singletons, and roughly an eighth rests with the top ten. Treatment: some 19 received Ad26.COV2.S at low or high dose, single or two shots; roughly 5 received placebo; per-sample allocation not given. Following the first vaccine or placebo injection, samples were taken on day 63. Aged 18-55 years, donor was enrolled in Boston in about 2020. On this clone: Its antigen is unidentified.

CDR1 SQVTM and CDR2 ANQGSEA come from the germline V gene. Germline trimming cut 6 bases from V and 2 bases from J; bases unmatched to any gene: 4. This CDR3 has 12 amino acids. Sample: peripheral blood, taken in a trial of Ad26.COV2.S vaccine versus placebo. V usage is TRBV29-1 and J usage is TRBJ2-7; TRBD2 matches at 7 bases. This TCR derives from a person aged 18-65 years who received the Ad26.COV2.S COVID-19 vaccine or a placebo. DNA for the CDR3: TGCAGCGTCTCTAGCGGTACCTACGAGCAGTACTTC. This translates into CSVSSGTYEQYF.